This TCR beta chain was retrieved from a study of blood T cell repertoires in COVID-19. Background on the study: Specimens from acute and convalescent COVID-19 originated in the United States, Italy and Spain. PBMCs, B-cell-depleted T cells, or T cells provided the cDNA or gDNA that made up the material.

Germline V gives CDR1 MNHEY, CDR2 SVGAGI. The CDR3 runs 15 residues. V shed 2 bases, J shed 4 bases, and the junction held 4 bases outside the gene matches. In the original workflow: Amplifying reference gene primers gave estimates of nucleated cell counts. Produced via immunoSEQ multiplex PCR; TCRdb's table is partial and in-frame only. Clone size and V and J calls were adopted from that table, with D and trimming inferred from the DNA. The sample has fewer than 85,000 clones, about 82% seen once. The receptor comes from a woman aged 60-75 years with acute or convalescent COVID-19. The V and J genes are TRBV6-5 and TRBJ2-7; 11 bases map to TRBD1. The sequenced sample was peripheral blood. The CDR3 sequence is CASSYQDRGPYEQYF. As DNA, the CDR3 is TGTGCCAGCAGTTACCAGGACAGGGGGCCTTACGAGCAGTACTTC.